This entry describes one T cell receptor (beta chain). Its specificity is unknown. With random hexamers, roughly 0.45 to 1 ug RNA was reverse transcribed. The amplification used immunoSEQ multiplex PCR on TCR beta CDR3; it spanned 54 Vbeta and 13 Jbeta. TCRdb re-called the immunoSEQ multiplex PCR reads with MiXCR, one entry per CDR3 protein. The sample records about 130,000 distinct CDR3 sequences, about 94% being singletons. The control group consisted of healthy donors matched for age and sex. It was negative isolation that provided the CD8+ and CD4+ T cells, whereas TEMRA cells were enriched by FACS. These data belong to a study of CD8 T cells in Susac syndrome. Study outcomes and limitations: It was acknowledged by the study that relatively few individuals were included in its TCR sequencing and HLA analysis.

The CDR3 contains 14 residues. Trimming cost V 7 bases and J 4 bases, with 16 bases left between them. The V gene's germline CDR1 is SGHTA and CDR2 FQGNSA. V gene TRBV7-2 combines with J gene TRBJ1-1; D gene unclear. The specimen sequenced was CD4+ T cells from PBMCs. The TCR was taken from a human donor in good health. This chain's CDR3 is CASNPGWVGTEAFF. The CDR3 DNA reads TGTGCCAGCAACCCCGGGTGGGTGGGCACTGAAGCTTTCTTT.